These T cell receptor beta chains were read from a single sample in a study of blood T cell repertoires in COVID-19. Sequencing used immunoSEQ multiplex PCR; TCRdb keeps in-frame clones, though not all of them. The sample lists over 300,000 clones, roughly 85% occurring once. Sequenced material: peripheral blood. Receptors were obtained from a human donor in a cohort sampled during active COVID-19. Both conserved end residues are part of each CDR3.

CASLRQGANTEAFF TRBV18
CASRVPGWTEAFF TRBV6-5
CASSQRRDYEQYF TRBV19
CASSLRRGTPSGQFF TRBV11-2
CASSGGQRGSGDTQYF TRBV2
CASSFRTDYNEQFF TRBV5-1
CASSVVWTRRGRSAYYYEQYF TRBV9
CATSRLRQGATEQYF TRBV15
CASILAEKLFF TRBV5-8
CASSLERNNEQFF TRBV7-8
CASSLYLRTSGGTEQFF TRBV18
CASSPGQGYTF TRBV5-1
CASRRQTGDSPLHF TRBV27
CASTGISYNEQFF TRBV2
CATSRDLGALNTEAFF TRBV15
CASSQATPRNEQFF TRBV3-1/TRBV3-2
CASSYDTSNEQFF TRBV5-1
CASSRGQGMSGNQPQHF TRBV27
CASSQPDRFGYTF TRBV3-1/TRBV3-2
CATSEHGGNQPQHF TRBV24-1
CASSRDSSGNTIYF TRBV3-1/TRBV3-2
CASSIPLLPSTKTEAFF TRBV19
CASSLILQNYGYTF TRBV7-2
CASSLTGLEQYF TRBV5-1
CASSLRGSSNTGELFF TRBV5-1
CASSFNSAGGLGKNIQYF TRBV5-1
CASSLGGPNTEAFF TRBV5-4
CASSSRDSRNNEQFF TRBV7-9